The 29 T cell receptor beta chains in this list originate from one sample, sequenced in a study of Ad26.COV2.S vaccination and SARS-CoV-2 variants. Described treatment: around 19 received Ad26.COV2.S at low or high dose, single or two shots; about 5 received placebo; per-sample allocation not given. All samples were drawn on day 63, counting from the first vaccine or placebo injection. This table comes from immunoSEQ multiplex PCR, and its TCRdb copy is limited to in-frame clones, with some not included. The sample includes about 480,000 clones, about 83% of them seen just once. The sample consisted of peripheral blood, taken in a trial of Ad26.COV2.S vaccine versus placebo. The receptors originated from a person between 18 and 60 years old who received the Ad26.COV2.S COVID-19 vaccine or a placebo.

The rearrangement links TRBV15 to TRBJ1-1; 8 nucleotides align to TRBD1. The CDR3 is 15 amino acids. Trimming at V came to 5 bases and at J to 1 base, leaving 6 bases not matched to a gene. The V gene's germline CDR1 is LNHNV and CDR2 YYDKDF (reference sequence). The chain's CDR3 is CATSPHRGWNTEAFF. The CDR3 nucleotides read TGTGCCACCAGCCCCCACAGGGGGTGGAACACTGAAGCTTTCTTT.

CDR3 nucleotide sequence: TGTGCCAGCAGTTTCGGGGTGCTTTCACCCCTCCACTTT. Translating gives CASSFGVLSPLHF. The V call is TRBV27, the J call TRBJ1-6; D call uncertain. This CDR3 comprises 13 residues. V was pared by 3 bases and J by 9 bases, with 9 bases between. The germline V gene encodes CDR1 MNHEY and CDR2 SMNVEV (reference sequence).

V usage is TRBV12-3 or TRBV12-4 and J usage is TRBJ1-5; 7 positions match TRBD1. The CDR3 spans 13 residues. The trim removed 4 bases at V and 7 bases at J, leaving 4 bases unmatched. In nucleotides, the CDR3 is TGTGCCAGCAGTTCAGGGGGACGGCAGCCCCAGCATTTT. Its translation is CASSSGGRQPQHF.

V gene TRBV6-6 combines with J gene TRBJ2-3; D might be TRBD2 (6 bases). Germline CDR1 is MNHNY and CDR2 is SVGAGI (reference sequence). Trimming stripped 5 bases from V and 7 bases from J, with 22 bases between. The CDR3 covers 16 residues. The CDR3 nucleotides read TGTGCCAGCAGTCGACAATTGGGAGGACTGGAGTATACGCAGTATTTT. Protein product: CASSRQLGGLEYTQYF.

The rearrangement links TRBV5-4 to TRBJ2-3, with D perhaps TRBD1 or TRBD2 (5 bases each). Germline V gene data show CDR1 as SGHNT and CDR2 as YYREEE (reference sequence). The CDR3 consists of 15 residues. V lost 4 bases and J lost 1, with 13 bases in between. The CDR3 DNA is TGTGCCAGCAGCCCGAGGGGACCGGGCACAGATACGCAGTATTTT. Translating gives CASSPRGPGTDTQYF.

The CDR3, as DNA: TGTGCCAGCAGTATTGGGACAGGGAATAAGTTCACAGATACGCAGTATTTT. Its translation: CASSIGTGNKFTDTQYF. The chain is built from TRBV27 and TRBJ2-3; 9 bases are shared with TRBD1. With V trimmed by 5 bases and J by 2 bases, 11 bases remained unmatched. The CDR3 is 17 residues long. CDR1 MNHEY and CDR2 SMNVEV come from the germline V gene (reference sequence).

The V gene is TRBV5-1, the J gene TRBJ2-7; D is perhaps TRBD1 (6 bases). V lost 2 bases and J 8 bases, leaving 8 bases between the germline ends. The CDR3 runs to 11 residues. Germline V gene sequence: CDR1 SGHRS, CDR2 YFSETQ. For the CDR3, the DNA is TGCGCCAGCAGCTTCCGGGACAAGCAGTACTTC. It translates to CASSFRDKQYF.

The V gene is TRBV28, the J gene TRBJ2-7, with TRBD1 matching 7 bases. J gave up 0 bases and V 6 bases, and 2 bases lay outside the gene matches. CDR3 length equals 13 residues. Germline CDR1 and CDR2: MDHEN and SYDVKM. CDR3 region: CASRTGFSYEQYF. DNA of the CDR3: TGTGCCAGCAGGACAGGGTTCTCCTACGAGCAGTACTTC.

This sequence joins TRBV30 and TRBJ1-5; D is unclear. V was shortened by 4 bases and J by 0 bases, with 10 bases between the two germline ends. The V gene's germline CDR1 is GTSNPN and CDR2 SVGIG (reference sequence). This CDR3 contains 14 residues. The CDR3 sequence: CAWTAKYSNQPQHF. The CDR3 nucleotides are TGTGCCTGGACGGCGAAATATAGCAATCAGCCCCAGCATTTT.

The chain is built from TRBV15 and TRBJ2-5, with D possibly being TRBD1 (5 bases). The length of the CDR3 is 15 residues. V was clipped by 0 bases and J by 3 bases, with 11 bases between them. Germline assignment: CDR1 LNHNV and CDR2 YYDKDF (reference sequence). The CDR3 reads CATSRDSQGEETQYF. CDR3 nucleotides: TGTGCCACCAGCAGAGATAGTCAGGGCGAAGAGACCCAGTACTTC.

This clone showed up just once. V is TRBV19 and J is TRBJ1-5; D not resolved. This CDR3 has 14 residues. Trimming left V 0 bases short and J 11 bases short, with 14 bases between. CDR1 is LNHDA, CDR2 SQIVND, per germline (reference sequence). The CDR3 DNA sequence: TGTGCCAGTAGTATAGATAGGGCCCTGTCATCCCAGCATTTT. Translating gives CASSIDRALSSQHF.

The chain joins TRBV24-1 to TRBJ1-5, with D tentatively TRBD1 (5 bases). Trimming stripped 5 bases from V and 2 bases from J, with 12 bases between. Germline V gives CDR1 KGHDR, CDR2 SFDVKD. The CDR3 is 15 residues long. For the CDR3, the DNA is TGTGCCACCAGTGGCGGGGGAAGTGGCAATCAGCCCCAGCATTTT. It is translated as CATSGGGSGNQPQHF.

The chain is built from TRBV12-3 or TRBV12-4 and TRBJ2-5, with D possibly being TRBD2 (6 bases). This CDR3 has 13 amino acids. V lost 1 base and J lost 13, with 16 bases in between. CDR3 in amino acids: CASSLVDPGVRYF. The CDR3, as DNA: TGTGCCAGCAGTTTAGTAGACCCGGGGGTGCGGTACTTC.

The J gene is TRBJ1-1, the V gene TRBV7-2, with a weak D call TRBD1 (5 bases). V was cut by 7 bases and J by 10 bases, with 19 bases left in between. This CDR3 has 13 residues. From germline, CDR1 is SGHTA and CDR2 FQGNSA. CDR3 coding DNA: TGTGCCAGCACAACCCGGGGGGGTTACGGAGCTTTCTTT. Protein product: CASTTRGGYGAFF.

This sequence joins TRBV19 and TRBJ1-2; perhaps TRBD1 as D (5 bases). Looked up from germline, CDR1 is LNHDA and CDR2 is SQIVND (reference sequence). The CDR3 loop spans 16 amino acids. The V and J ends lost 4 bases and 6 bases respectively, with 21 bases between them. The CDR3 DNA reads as TGTGCCAGTAGTAGCCCCCGACGGGATTCGGGGGATGGCTACACCTTC. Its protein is CASSSPRRDSGDGYTF.

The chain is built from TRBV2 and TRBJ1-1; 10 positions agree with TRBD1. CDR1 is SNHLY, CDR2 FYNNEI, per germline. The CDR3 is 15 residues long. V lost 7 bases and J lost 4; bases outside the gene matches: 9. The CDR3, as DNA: TGTGCCAGCATCAGGGACCGGGACAGGGGCACTGAAGCTTTCTTT. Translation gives CASIRDRDRGTEAFF.

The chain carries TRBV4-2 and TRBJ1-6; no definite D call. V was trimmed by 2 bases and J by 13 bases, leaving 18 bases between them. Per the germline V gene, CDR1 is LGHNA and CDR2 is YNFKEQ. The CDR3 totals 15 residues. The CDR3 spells CASSQTRATWLPLHF. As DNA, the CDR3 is TGTGCCAGCAGCCAAACTCGGGCCACGTGGTTGCCCCTCCACTTT.

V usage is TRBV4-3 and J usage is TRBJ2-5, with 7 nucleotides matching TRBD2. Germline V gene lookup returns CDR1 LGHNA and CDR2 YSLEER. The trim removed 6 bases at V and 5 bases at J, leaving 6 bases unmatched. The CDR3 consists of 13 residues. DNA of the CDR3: TGCGCCAGCAGTCGGGGAGGGTCGGAGACCCAGTACTTC. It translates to CASSRGGSETQYF.

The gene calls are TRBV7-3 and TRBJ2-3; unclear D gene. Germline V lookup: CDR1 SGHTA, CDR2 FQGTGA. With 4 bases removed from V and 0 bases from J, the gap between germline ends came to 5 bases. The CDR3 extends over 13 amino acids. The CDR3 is CASSSYSTDTQYF. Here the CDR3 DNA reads TGTGCCAGCAGCTCGTACAGCACAGATACGCAGTATTTT.

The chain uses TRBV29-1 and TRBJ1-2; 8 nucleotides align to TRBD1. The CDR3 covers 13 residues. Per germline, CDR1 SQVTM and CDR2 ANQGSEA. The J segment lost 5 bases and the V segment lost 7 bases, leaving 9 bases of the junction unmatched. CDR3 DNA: TGCAGCGCCCTGACAGGGGCCGGATATGGCTACACCTTC. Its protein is CSALTGAGYGYTF.

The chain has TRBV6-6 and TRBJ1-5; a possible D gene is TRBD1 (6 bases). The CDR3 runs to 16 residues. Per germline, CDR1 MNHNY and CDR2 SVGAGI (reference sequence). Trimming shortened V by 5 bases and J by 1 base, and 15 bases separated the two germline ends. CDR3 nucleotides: TGTGCCAGCAGTACCCGGACAGTGGGAAGCAATCAGCCCCAGCATTTT. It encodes CASSTRTVGSNQPQHF.

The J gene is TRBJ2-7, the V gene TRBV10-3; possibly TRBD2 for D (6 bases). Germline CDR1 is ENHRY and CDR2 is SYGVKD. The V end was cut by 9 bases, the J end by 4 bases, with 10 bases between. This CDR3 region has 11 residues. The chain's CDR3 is CAMGGGYEQYF. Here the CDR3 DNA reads TGTGCCATGGGGGGTGGGTACGAGCAGTACTTC.

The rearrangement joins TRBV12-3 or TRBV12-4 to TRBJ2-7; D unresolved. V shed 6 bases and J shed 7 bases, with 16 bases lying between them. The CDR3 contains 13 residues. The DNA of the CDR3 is TGTGCCAGCAGCATAGAAGATCGGGTAGAGCAGTACTTC. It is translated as CASSIEDRVEQYF.

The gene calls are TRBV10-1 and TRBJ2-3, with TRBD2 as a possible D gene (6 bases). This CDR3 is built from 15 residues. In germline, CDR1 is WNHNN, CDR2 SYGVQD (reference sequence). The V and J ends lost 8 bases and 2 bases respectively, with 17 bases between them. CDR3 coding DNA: TGCGCCAGCCGACTAGGCCGACATCCCACAGATACGCAGTATTTT. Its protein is CASRLGRHPTDTQYF.

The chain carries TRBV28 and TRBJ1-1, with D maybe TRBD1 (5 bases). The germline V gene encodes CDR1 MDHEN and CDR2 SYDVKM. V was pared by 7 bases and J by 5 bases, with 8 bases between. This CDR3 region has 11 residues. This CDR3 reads CASTDKTEAFF. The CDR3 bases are TGTGCCAGCACGGACAAAACTGAAGCTTTCTTT. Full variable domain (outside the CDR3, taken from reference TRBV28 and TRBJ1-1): DVKVTQSSRYLVKRTGEKVFLECVQDMDHENMFWYRQDPGLGLRLIYFSYDVKMKEKGDIPEGYSVSREKKERFSLILESASTNQTSMYLCASTDKTEAFFGQGTRLTVV.

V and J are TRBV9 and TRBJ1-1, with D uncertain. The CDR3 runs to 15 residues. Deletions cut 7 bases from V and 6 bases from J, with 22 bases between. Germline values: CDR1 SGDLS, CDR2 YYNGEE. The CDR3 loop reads CASSAQPRGSAEAFF. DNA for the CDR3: TGTGCCAGCTCCGCCCAGCCCCGTGGGAGCGCTGAAGCTTTCTTT.

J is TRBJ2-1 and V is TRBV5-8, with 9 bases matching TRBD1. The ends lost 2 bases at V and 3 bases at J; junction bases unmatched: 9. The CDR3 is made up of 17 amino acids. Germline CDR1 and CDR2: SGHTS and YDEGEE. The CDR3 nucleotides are TGTGCCAGCAGCTTACTAAAGACAGGGGGGCACTACAATGAGCAGTTCTTC. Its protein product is CASSLLKTGGHYNEQFF.

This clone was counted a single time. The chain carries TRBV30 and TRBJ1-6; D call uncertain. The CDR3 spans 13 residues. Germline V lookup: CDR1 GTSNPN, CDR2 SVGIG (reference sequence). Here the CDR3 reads CAGEESHNSPLHF. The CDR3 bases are TGTGCTGGGGAGGAGTCACATAATTCACCCCTCCACTTT.

The DNA for the CDR3 is TGTGCCAGCAGTTACGCCATACCGGGACAGGGGGCTCAGCCCCAGCATTTT. It codes for CASSYAIPGQGAQPQHF. This chain links TRBV6-2 or TRBV6-3 with TRBJ1-5, with 12 positions matching TRBD1. The V gene end was trimmed by 2 bases and the J gene end by 6 bases; junction bases not matched to a gene: 8. CDR1 and CDR2 (germline): MNHEY, SVGEGT. The length of the CDR3 is 17 residues.